This entry lists 5 T cell receptor beta chains sequenced from one sample in a study of CD8+CD57+ T cells in acquired aplastic anemia. Investigators profiled TCR beta VDJ and CDR3 from genomic DNA template. MiXCR, run by TCRdb on the reads, gives a single entry per CDR3 protein. The table records approximately 150,000 distinct CDR3 sequences, 71% of them present only once. An expansion of CD8+CD57+ cells by flow cytometry had been shown in patients chosen for sequencing. The sample consisted of sorted CD4+, CD8+, or CD8+CD57+ T cells (not recorded which) from PBMCs. The receptors shown here come from a human donor with aplastic anemia.

The chain combines TRBV20-1 with TRBJ2-7; 13 bases fit TRBD2. This CDR3 is built from 14 residues. Germline values: CDR1 DFQATT, CDR2 SNEGSKA (reference sequence). V shed 3 bases and J 7 bases; nucleotides not matched to a gene: 6. The CDR3: CSASELGLAGEQYF. In DNA form, the CDR3 reads TGCAGTGCTAGCGAACTGGGACTAGCGGGAGAGCAGTACTTC.

The V call is TRBV7-2, the J call TRBJ1-1; D not resolved. From germline, CDR1 is SGHTA and CDR2 FQGNSA. The V and J ends lost 1 base and 4 bases respectively, with 7 bases between them. The CDR3 is 13 amino acids. The CDR3 is CASSLGPTTEAFF. CDR3 nucleotide sequence: TGTGCCAGCAGCTTAGGCCCAACCACTGAAGCTTTCTTT. Supplemented by reference TRBV7-2 and TRBJ1-1, the full variable domain reads GAGVSQSPSNKVTEKGKDVELRCDPISGHTALYWYRQSLGQGLEFLIYFQGNSAPDKSGLPSDRFSAERTGGSVSTLTIQRTQQEDSAVYLCASSLGPTTEAFFGQGTRLTVV.

The genes are TRBV20-1 and TRBJ1-6, with 7 bases matching TRBD1. The CDR3 runs to 15 residues. CDR1 and CDR2 from the germline V gene are DFQATT and SNEGSKA (reference sequence). V shed 4 bases and J 7 bases; nucleotides not matched to a gene: 10. CDR3 in DNA: TGCAGTGCTATTTTCGCGGACAGGCCGAATTCACCCCTCCACTTT. Protein sequence: CSAIFADRPNSPLHF.

This chain joins TRBV19 and TRBJ1-6; D perhaps matches TRBD1 (5 bases). Germline CDR1 is LNHDA and CDR2 is SQIVND (reference sequence). This CDR3 has 12 residues. V was shortened by 8 bases and J by 11 bases, with 13 bases between the two germline ends. Written as DNA, the CDR3 is TGTGCCAGTTATGGGGGTTGGCCACCCCTCCACTTT. Protein product: CASYGGWPPLHF.

This chain uses TRBV15 with TRBJ1-2; unclear D gene. The CDR3 is made up of 16 amino acids. The V end lost 1 base, the J end lost 3 bases, and 15 bases lay between the germline ends. Germline V CDR1 and CDR2: LNHNV, YYDKDF (reference sequence). In DNA, the CDR3 is TGTGCCACCAGCAGAGGGGTGTTCGGGTCCGACTATGGCTACACCTTC. Its protein product is CATSRGVFGSDYGYTF.